These T cell receptor beta chains were read from a single sample in a study of radiotherapy plus CTLA-4 blockade in lung cancer. Libraries were prepared by immunoSEQ multiplex PCR; TCRdb keeps only in-frame clonotypes and omits some of them. The sample comprises fewer than 40,000 clones, about four fifths of which are singletons, and less than 25% rests with the top ten. The material was peripheral blood, obtained from a patient treated with radiotherapy plus ipilimumab. These receptors came from a human donor with non-small cell lung cancer that progressed on radiotherapy plus ipilimumab. The CDR3 runs from the conserved cysteine through the conserved F or W. The D gene is left open where the match is weak. Only some rows state a clone size, as once, few, many or a class for expanded clones.

clone_size | cdr3_length | j_call | d_call | v_call | cdr3_aa | cdr3_nt
- | 15 | TRBJ1-2 | - | TRBV6-5 | CASSHDILGGFGYTF | TGTGCCAGCAGTCACGACATACTCGGGGGTTTTGGCTACACCTTC
- | 13 | TRBJ2-7 | - | TRBV4-1 | CASSRTERYEQYF | TGCGCCAGCAGCCGGACAGAGCGCTACGAGCAGTACTTC
once | 14 | TRBJ2-2 | TRBD1 | TRBV7-7 | CASTPGQGPGELFF | TGTGCTAGCACCCCCGGACAGGGACCCGGGGAGCTGTTTTTT
- | 14 | TRBJ2-7 | TRBD1 | TRBV5-1 | CASTPWTGRNEQYF | TGCGCCAGCACCCCTTGGACAGGGCGGAACGAGCAGTACTTC
few | 16 | TRBJ2-1 | TRBD2 | TRBV7-9 | CASSFFLLAGVREQFF | TGTGCCAGCAGCTTTTTTTTGCTAGCGGGGGTTCGTGAGCAGTTCTTC
- | 14 | TRBJ2-7 | TRBD1 | TRBV19 | CASSARQGSYEQYF | TGTGCCAGTAGTGCCAGACAGGGCTCCTACGAGCAGTACTTC
- | 16 | TRBJ2-7 | TRBD1 | TRBV4-1 | CASSQAPGQGFYEQYF | TGCGCCAGCAGCCAAGCCCCGGGACAGGGCTTCTACGAGCAGTACTTC
- | 15 | TRBJ2-7 | - | TRBV7-5 | CARRKPADRGREQYF | TGTGCCAGAAGAAAGCCGGCCGACAGGGGGCGGGAGCAGTACTTC
- | 16 | TRBJ2-2 | - | TRBV6-1 | CASSEGVGANTGELFF | TGTGCCAGCAGTGAAGGGGTAGGGGCGAACACCGGGGAGCTGTTTTTT
- | 15 | TRBJ1-6 | TRBD1 | TRBV15 | CATSPRTGLNSPLHF | TGTGCCACCAGCCCGCGGACAGGGCTTAATTCACCCCTCCACTTT
medium-sized | 14 | TRBJ2-5 | - | TRBV15 | CATSRGPVEETQYF | TGTGCCACCAGCAGGGGCCCGGTAGAAGAGACCCAGTACTTC
- | 14 | TRBJ2-7 | - | TRBV10-3 | CAISESQRPYEQYF | TGTGCCATCAGTGAAAGCCAGCGACCCTACGAGCAGTACTTC
- | 16 | TRBJ2-3 | TRBD2 | TRBV27 | CASRLRTSGFTDTQYF | TGTGCCAGCAGGCTTAGGACTAGCGGTTTCACAGATACGCAGTATTTT
- | 15 | TRBJ1-6 | - | TRBV9 | CASSVGSPGNSPLHF | TGTGCCAGCAGCGTAGGTAGCCCCGGGAATTCACCCCTCCACTTT
once | 16 | TRBJ2-3 | TRBD2 | TRBV10-3 | CAIKVPSGGSTDTQYF | TGTGCCATCAAGGTCCCTAGCGGGGGCTCCACAGATACGCAGTATTTT
- | 14 | TRBJ1-5 | TRBD1 | TRBV19 | CASTFDRANQPQHF | TGTGCCAGTACGTTCGACAGGGCCAATCAGCCCCAGCATTTT
once | 13 | TRBJ2-3 | TRBD2 | TRBV2 | CASRGTSGTEQYF | TGTGCCAGCAGGGGGACTAGCGGGACTGAGCAGTATTTT
once | 15 | TRBJ2-7 | TRBD1 | TRBV19 | CASSRGQASTLEQYF | TGTGCCAGTAGTAGGGGACAGGCCTCAACCCTCGAGCAGTACTTC
- | 15 | TRBJ1-6 | - | TRBV14 | CASSQERVGDSPLHF | TGTGCCAGCAGCCAAGAACGGGTCGGTGATTCACCCCTCCACTTT
- | 15 | TRBJ2-7 | TRBD1 | TRBV6-1 | CASTPATPGGYEQYF | TGTGCCAGCACCCCGGCGACCCCAGGGGGCTACGAGCAGTACTTC
once | 14 | TRBJ2-5 | TRBD1 | TRBV7-2 | CASSGVGQAGTQYF | TGTGCCAGCAGCGGGGTGGGACAGGCGGGGACCCAGTACTTC
once | 15 | TRBJ2-1 | - | TRBV21-1 | CASADAGRRDNEQFF | TGTGCCAGCGCAGACGCGGGACGGAGGGACAATGAGCAGTTCTTC
- | 16 | TRBJ1-2 | - | TRBV4-2 | CASSQRRTDSNYGYTF | TGTGCCAGCAGCCAACGAAGGACAGACTCTAACTATGGCTACACCTTC
few | 12 | TRBJ2-7 | - | TRBV2 | CASSRQGYEQYF | TGTGCCAGCAGTCGGCAGGGCTACGAGCAGTACTTC
- | 15 | TRBJ1-5 | - | TRBV6-6 | CASVDFFYSNQPQHF | TGTGCCAGCGTTGACTTTTTTTATAGCAATCAGCCCCAGCATTTT
- | 16 | TRBJ2-2 | - | TRBV28 | CASSLIRRLNTGELFF | TGTGCCAGCAGTTTAATTCGCAGGCTGAACACCGGGGAGCTGTTTTTT
- | 13 | TRBJ2-1 | - | TRBV6-1 | CASRLASYNEQFF | TGTGCCAGCAGACTAGCCTCCTACAATGAGCAGTTCTTC
- | 14 | TRBJ1-4 | - | TRBV19 | CASSPQGNNEKLFF | TGTGCCAGTAGTCCGCAGGGGAATAATGAAAAACTGTTTTTT
- | 17 | TRBJ1-4 | TRBD1 | TRBV5-1 | CASSTGTGEATNEKLFF | TGCGCCAGCAGCACCGGGACAGGGGAAGCAACTAATGAAAAACTGTTTTTT
- | 13 | TRBJ1-6 | - | TRBV4-2 | CASSQGGDSPLHF | TGTGCCAGCAGCCAAGGAGGAGACTCACCCCTCCACTTT
- | 13 | TRBJ1-1 | - | TRBV4-3 | CASRSQGNTEAFF | TGCGCCAGCAGGTCACAGGGGAACACTGAAGCTTTCTTT
- | 15 | TRBJ2-7 | - | TRBV19 | CASSEGTGLASEQYF | TGTGCCAGTAGTGAAGGCACAGGGTTGGCGTCCGAGCAGTACTTC
- | 18 | TRBJ1-2 | - | TRBV2 | CASSEARVRQPANYGYTF | TGTGCCAGCAGTGAAGCGCGGGTAAGGCAGCCAGCTAACTATGGCTACACCTTC
- | 14 | TRBJ1-2 | TRBD1 | TRBV2 | CASTNRGTNYGYTF | TGTGCCAGCACCAACAGGGGAACTAACTATGGCTACACCTTC
- | 14 | TRBJ1-5 | - | TRBV7-8 | CASSLGPSDQPQHF | TGTGCCAGCAGCTTAGGACCTAGCGATCAGCCCCAGCATTTT
- | 14 | TRBJ1-1 | - | TRBV11-1 | CASSFGRPTVEAFF | TGTGCCAGCAGCTTTGGGAGGCCCACGGTTGAGGCTTTCTTT
few | 12 | TRBJ1-2 | - | TRBV6-5 | CASSLQGYGYTF | TGTGCCAGCAGTTTACAGGGCTATGGCTACACCTTC
few | 13 | TRBJ1-1 | - | TRBV6-6 | CASGLTENTEAFF | TGTGCCAGCGGCTTAACAGAGAACACTGAAGCTTTCTTT
- | 16 | TRBJ1-6 | - | TRBV9 | CASSVHSRGVGSPLHF | TGTGCCAGCAGCGTCCACAGTCGGGGGGTCGGTTCACCCCTCCACTTT
- | 16 | TRBJ1-4 | - | TRBV4-1 | CASSQGNRQFFEKLFF | TGCGCCAGCAGCCAGGGGAACCGACAGTTTTTTGAAAAACTGTTTTTT
once | 15 | TRBJ1-4 | - | TRBV6-1 | CASSSRGTGNEKLFF | TGTGCCAGCAGCAGTAGGGGGACGGGCAATGAAAAACTGTTTTTT
- | 17 | TRBJ2-1 | TRBD2 | TRBV7-9 | CASSRTSGGAGYNEQFF | TGTGCCAGCAGCCGGACTAGCGGGGGGGCCGGTTACAATGAGCAGTTCTTC
- | 10 | TRBJ1-2 | - | TRBV10-3 | CATVRGGYTF | TGTGCCACGGTCAGGGGCGGCTACACCTTC
few | 15 | TRBJ2-3 | TRBD2 | TRBV6-4 | CASSSGGGTTDTQYF | TGTGCCAGCAGCAGCGGGGGGGGTACCACAGATACGCAGTATTTT
- | 16 | TRBJ2-3 | TRBD2 | TRBV7-2 | CASRPALAGAADTQYF | TGTGCCAGCAGACCGGCCCTAGCGGGGGCTGCGGATACGCAGTATTTT
- | 15 | TRBJ2-4 | TRBD2 | TRBV5-1 | CASSLGSGGKNIQYF | TGCGCCAGCAGCTTGGGTAGCGGGGGAAAAAACATTCAGTACTTC
- | 14 | TRBJ1-3 | - | TRBV7-3 | CASSPQPGGNTIYF | TGTGCCAGCAGCCCTCAGCCGGGGGGAAACACCATATATTTT
- | 17 | TRBJ2-2 | TRBD2 | TRBV4-1 | CASSQRLAGKNTGELFF | TGCGCCAGCAGCCAACGACTAGCGGGGAAGAACACCGGGGAGCTGTTTTTT
- | 14 | TRBJ1-4 | TRBD1 | TRBV27 | CASNSRGLGEKLFF | TGTGCCAGCAACAGCAGGGGGCTTGGTGAAAAACTGTTTTTT
few | 14 | TRBJ2-7 | - | TRBV7-9 | CASSLQDRAYEQYF | TGTGCCAGCAGCTTACAGGACAGAGCCTACGAGCAGTACTTC
few | 13 | TRBJ1-5 | TRBD1 | TRBV6-1 | CASTSQGDQPQHF | TGTGCCAGCACCTCGCAGGGGGATCAGCCCCAGCATTTT